One sample yielded the 8 T cell receptor beta chains listed below, sequenced in a study of T cell responses to AZD1222 COVID-19 vaccine. Generated by immunoSEQ multiplex PCR, the TCRdb table keeps only in-frame clones and is missing some. The table has approximately 170,000 clones, 85% to 95% seen once. The sequences come from peripheral blood, collected 28 days after the second AZD1222 dose. Receptors were obtained from an adult who received the AZD1222 COVID-19 vaccine.

In regard to this clone: Other DNA sequences within the sample encode an identical CDR3. V usage is TRBV27 and J usage is TRBJ1-5; D is unresolved. V was clipped by 0 bases and J by 4 bases, with 4 bases between them. This CDR3 comprises 13 residues. Per the germline V gene, CDR1 is MNHEY and CDR2 is SMNVEV (reference sequence). CDR3 protein: CASSLSRNQPQHF. CDR3 nucleotides: TGTGCCAGCAGTTTATCCCGGAATCAGCCCCAGCATTTT.

The chain recombines TRBV11-2 with TRBJ2-7; either TRBD1 or TRBD2 may fit D (5 bases each). The V end lost 1 base, the J end lost 0 bases, and 19 bases lay between the germline ends. Germline CDR1 and CDR2: SGHAT and FQNNGV. The CDR3 spans 18 residues. CDR3 nucleotides: TGTGCCAGCAGCTTAGTTCGGGCCATCGGGACCCCCTCCTACGAGCAGTACTTC. Encoded protein: CASSLVRAIGTPSYEQYF.

V usage is TRBV13 and J usage is TRBJ2-6; weak D call: TRBD1 (7 bases). CDR1 and CDR2 (germline): PRHDT, FYEKMQ (reference sequence). The CDR3 consists of 15 residues. V was shortened by 5 bases and J by 3 bases, with 11 bases between the two germline ends. The DNA of the CDR3 is TGTGCCAGCAGCCCGCAGGGGGGTGGGGCCAACGTCCTGACTTTC. It codes for CASSPQGGGANVLTF.

This rearrangement joins TRBV5-6 to TRBJ1-4; tentative D call: TRBD1 (6 bases). Trimming pared 0 bases from V and 8 bases from J, leaving 11 bases between. The germline gives CDR1 SGHDT, CDR2 YYEEEE. This CDR3 comprises 14 residues. The CDR3 sequence: CASSLAGVGEKLFF. In nucleotides, the CDR3 is TGTGCCAGCAGCTTGGCAGGGGTTGGGGAAAAACTGTTTTTT.

The chain carries TRBV18 and TRBJ2-1; D possibly corresponds to TRBD1 (6 bases). V lost 2 bases, J lost 6 bases, and 11 bases lay in between. This CDR3 comprises 14 residues. CDR1 is KGHSH and CDR2 is LQKENI in the germline V gene. The CDR3 coding sequence is TGTGCCAGCTCACCAAGAAAGGACAGCAATGAGCAGTTCTTC. This gives the protein CASSPRKDSNEQFF. Using reference TRBV18 and TRBJ2-1 for the parts outside the CDR3, the full variable domain is NAGVMQNPRHLVRRRGQEARLRCSPMKGHSHVYWYRQLPEEGLKFMVYLQKENIIDESGMPKERFSAEFPKEGPSILRIQQVVRGDSAAYFCASSPRKDSNEQFFGPGTRLTVL.

The chain is built from TRBV5-4 and TRBJ2-7; perhaps TRBD1 as D (6 bases). The length of the CDR3 is 15 residues. Germline loops: CDR1 SGHNT, CDR2 YYREEE (reference sequence). V was pared by 2 bases and J by 0 bases, with 12 bases between. This CDR3 is CASSFGGLRSYEQYF. For the CDR3, the DNA is TGTGCCAGCAGCTTTGGGGGCCTGCGCTCCTACGAGCAGTACTTC.

V gene TRBV3-1 (or the pseudogene TRBV3-2) combines with J gene TRBJ1-1, with a possible D match to TRBD1 (5 bases). V was shortened by 0 bases and J by 8 bases, with 10 bases between the two germline ends. Germline V gene lookup returns CDR1 LGHDT and CDR2 YNNKEL (reference sequence). The CDR3 covers 13 residues. CDR3 nucleotides: TGTGCCAGCAGCCAAGATGGGGGATCCGAAGCTTTCTTT. The encoded protein is CASSQDGGSEAFF.

The V and J genes are TRBV5-6 and TRBJ2-5; 7 bases line up with TRBD1. Per the germline V gene, CDR1 is SGHDT and CDR2 is YYEEEE. This CDR3 region has 14 residues. V was clipped by 2 bases and J by 4 bases; unmatched bases: 5. The CDR3: CASSFSGTAETQYF. The CDR3 coding sequence is TGTGCCAGCAGCTTTTCAGGGACAGCAGAGACCCAGTACTTC.